Described below is a single TCR beta chain sequence and its context. The data belong to a study of CXCR3-negative and CXCR3-positive naive CD8 T cells. UMI-tagged TRB cDNA libraries were built via 5' RACE. No DNA is given; TCRdb re-called the 5' RACE reads and lists each CDR3 protein once. This listing includes 45,000 or so distinct CDR3 sequences. This clonotype was obtained from a human donor in good health. Some clones in this sample may be carry-over from other donors' samples. Sequencing used memory CD8+ T cells from blood.

The CDR3 is CSARVAGEDTGELFF. V usage is TRBV20-1 and J usage is TRBJ2-2; absent DNA, TCRdb's TRBD1 call cannot be checked. This CDR3 is 15 amino acids long. The germline CDR1 and CDR2 sequences are DFQATT and SNEGSKA (reference sequence).